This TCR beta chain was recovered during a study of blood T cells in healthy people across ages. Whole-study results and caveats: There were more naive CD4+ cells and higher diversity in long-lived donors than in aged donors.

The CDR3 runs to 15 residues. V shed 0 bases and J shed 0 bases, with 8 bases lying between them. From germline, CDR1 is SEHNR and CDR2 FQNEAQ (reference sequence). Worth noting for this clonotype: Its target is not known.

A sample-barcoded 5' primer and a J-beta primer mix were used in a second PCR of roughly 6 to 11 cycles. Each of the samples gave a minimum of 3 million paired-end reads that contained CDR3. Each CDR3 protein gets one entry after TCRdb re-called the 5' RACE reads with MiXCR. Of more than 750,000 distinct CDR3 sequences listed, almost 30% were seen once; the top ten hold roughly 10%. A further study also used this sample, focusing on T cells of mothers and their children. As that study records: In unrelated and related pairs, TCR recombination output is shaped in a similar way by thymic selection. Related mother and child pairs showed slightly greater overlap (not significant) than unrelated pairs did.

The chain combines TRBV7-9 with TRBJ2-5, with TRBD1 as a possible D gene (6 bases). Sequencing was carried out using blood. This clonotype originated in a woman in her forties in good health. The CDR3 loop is CASSLARGYQETQYF. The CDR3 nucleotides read TGTGCCAGCAGCTTAGCGAGGGGGTACCAAGAGACCCAGTACTTC.